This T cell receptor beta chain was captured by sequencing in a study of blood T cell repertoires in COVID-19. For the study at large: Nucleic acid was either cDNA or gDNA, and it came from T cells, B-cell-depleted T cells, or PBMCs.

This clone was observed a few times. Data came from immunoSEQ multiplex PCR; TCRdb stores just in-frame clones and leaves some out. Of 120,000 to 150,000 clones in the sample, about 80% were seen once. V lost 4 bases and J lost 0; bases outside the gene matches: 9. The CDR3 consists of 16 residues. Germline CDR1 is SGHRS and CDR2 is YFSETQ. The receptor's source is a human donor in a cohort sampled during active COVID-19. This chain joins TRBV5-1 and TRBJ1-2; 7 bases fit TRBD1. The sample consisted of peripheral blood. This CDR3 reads CASSVTGTATNYGYTF. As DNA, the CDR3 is TGCGCCAGCAGCGTGACCGGGACAGCAACTAACTATGGCTACACCTTC.